This TCR beta chain was obtained from a study of post-analysis software for immune sequencing data. The overall study: Progressive-relapsing, secondary progressive and relapsing-remitting multiple sclerosis were among the disease courses included. Findings and limits, study-wide: The study found significantly lower normalized Chao1 diversity in multiple sclerosis patients than in controls.

Regarding this clonotype: Antigen unknown. The germline gene is not matched at one end of the junction; a read error may be the cause.

Every TCR beta cDNA library bore unique molecular identifiers. From approximately 0.95 to 9.8 million T cells, a few hundred thousand cDNA molecules were obtained. Each CDR3 protein gets one entry after TCRdb re-called the PCR reads with MiXCR. Counted here are roughly 540,000 distinct CDR3 sequences, roughly 34% occurring once; the ten biggest clones make up approximately 6%. This TCR came from a girl under 18 with multiple sclerosis. The specimen was blood.

CDR3 loop: CASSPGQGTVGELLF. The CDR3 DNA reads TGCGCCAGCAGCCCGGGACAGGGAACGGTCGGGGAGCTGTTGTTT. The chain uses TRBV5-1 and TRBJ2-2; 9 bases match TRBD1. The CDR3 is 15 residues long. Germline V gives CDR1 SGHRS, CDR2 YFSETQ.